Below, one TCR beta chain is given with its context. This sample stems from a study of T cell changes during pregnancy in multiple sclerosis. TCRdb keeps only in-frame clones here, not all; method: immunoSEQ multiplex PCR. The sample carries 65,000 to 90,000 clones, 92% recorded once. The V and J ends lost 2 bases and 1 base, in that order; junction bases with no gene match: 7. Germline loops: CDR1 SGHVS, CDR2 FQNEAQ. There are 16 residues in the CDR3. Sequencing was performed on peripheral blood, taken in the third trimester of pregnancy. This chain links TRBV7-8 with TRBJ2-5, with 7 bases identical to TRBD2. The sequence was collected from a female donor in good health, enrolled as a control in a pregnancy study. The CDR3 loop is CASSLPRTRAQETQYF. In DNA form, the CDR3 reads TGTGCCAGCAGCTTACCCCGGACTAGGGCCCAAGAGACCCAGTACTTC.